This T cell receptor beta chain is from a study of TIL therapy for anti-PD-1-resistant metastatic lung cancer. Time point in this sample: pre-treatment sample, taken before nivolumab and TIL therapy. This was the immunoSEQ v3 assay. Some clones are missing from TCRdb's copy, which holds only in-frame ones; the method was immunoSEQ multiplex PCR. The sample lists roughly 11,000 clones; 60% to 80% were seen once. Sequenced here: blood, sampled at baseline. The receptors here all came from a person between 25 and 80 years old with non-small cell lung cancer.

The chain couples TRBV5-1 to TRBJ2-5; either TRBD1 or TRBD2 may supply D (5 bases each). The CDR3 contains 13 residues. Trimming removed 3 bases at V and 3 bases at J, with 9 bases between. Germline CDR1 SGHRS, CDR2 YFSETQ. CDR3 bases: TGCGCCAGCAGCTGGGACGGGAAAGAGACCCAGTACTTC. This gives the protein CASSWDGKETQYF.